This T cell receptor beta chain was captured in a study of cytomegalovirus exposure and HLA in healthy donors. Researchers ran the PCR with 60 Vbeta and 13 Jbeta primers. Only in-frame clones appear in the TCRdb table, and some are missing; sequencing was by immunoSEQ multiplex PCR. The data show roughly 200,000 clones, around 86% seen once. Study-wide points: The presence/absence work took it that sequencing depth was about the same across donors. In vitro testing confirmed a few CMV-associated chains as specific for CMV antigens. About 87% or about 30% of the time was how often most TCR beta V segments were productive, according to an earlier analysis.

The CDR3 loop spans 14 amino acids. The V gene's germline CDR1 is MNHEY and CDR2 SMNVEV (reference sequence). V lost 6 bases to trimming and J lost 4 bases, with 14 bases between them. This clone occurred once. Its target is unknown. V is TRBV27 and J is TRBJ2-3, with TRBD1 as a possible D gene (6 bases). The clonotype comes from a woman between 35 and 50 years old in good health and CMV-seronegative. Sequenced: PBMCs. CDR3 loop: CASRFWGRPDTQYF. CDR3 coding DNA: TGTGCCAGCAGATTTTGGGGGCGCCCAGATACGCAGTATTTT.